A selection of T cell receptor beta chains follows, all from one sample in a study of a mutant IDH1 vaccine in newly diagnosed glioma. Profiling relied on immunoSEQ multiplex PCR, and the TCRdb table lists in-frame clones only, not all of them. The table lists tens of thousands of clones, roughly 74% of them singletons. These receptors are not linked to any known antigen. The sequencing here drew on PBMCs, taken from a glioma patient whose treatment included an IDH1 peptide vaccine. The receptors here all came from a man aged 50 to 60 with glioma. CDR3s include the opening cysteine and the closing phenylalanine or tryptophan. Fields, in order: V gene, clone size, D gene, J gene, CDR3 DNA, CDR3 protein. D genes are given only for firm matches. Not all rows give a size; the values are once, few, many and, for expanded clones, a class.

V gene: TRBV29-1; clone size: .; D gene: TRBD1; J gene: TRBJ2-3; CDR3 DNA: TGCAGCGTCGCTGACAGGGTGAGCACAGATACGCAGTATTTT; CDR3 protein: CSVADRVSTDTQYF
V gene: TRBV4-3; clone size: .; D gene: .; J gene: TRBJ1-4; CDR3 DNA: TGCGCCAGCAGCCAAGATACCTATAATGAAAAACTGTTTTTT; CDR3 protein: CASSQDTYNEKLFF
V gene: TRBV19; clone size: .; D gene: .; J gene: TRBJ1-5; CDR3 DNA: TGTGCCAGTAGTAGCGGGACCCGAACGGCCCAGCATTTT; CDR3 protein: CASSSGTRTAQHF
V gene: TRBV5-1; clone size: .; D gene: .; J gene: TRBJ2-2; CDR3 DNA: TGCGCCAGCAGCTTGGAGGGCGGGGAGCTGTTTTTT; CDR3 protein: CASSLEGGELFF
V gene: TRBV19; clone size: .; D gene: .; J gene: TRBJ1-2; CDR3 DNA: TGTGCCAGTATTCTATCCGGGGGAAACTATGGCTACACCTTC; CDR3 protein: CASILSGGNYGYTF
V gene: TRBV11-2; clone size: .; D gene: .; J gene: TRBJ2-2; CDR3 DNA: TGTGCCAGCAGCTCCGGGACACCTATCACCGGGGAGCTGTTTTTT; CDR3 protein: CASSSGTPITGELFF
V gene: TRBV30; clone size: .; D gene: TRBD1; J gene: TRBJ1-1; CDR3 DNA: TGTGCCTGGAGTGGGACAGGGGAAGCTTTCTTT; CDR3 protein: CAWSGTGEAFF
V gene: TRBV5-1; clone size: .; D gene: .; J gene: TRBJ1-2; CDR3 DNA: TGCGCCAGCAGCGGGAAGGGACCGGAAATCTATGGCTACACCTTC; CDR3 protein: CASSGKGPEIYGYTF
V gene: TRBV6-6; clone size: .; D gene: TRBD1; J gene: TRBJ1-5; CDR3 DNA: TGTGCCAGCAGTTACTCCACAGGGGATCAGCCCCAGCATTTT; CDR3 protein: CASSYSTGDQPQHF
V gene: TRBV6-6; clone size: once; D gene: .; J gene: TRBJ2-7; CDR3 DNA: TGTGCCAGCACTTGGGTCCCGGGACATCATACCTACGAGCAGTACTTC; CDR3 protein: CASTWVPGHHTYEQYF
V gene: TRBV6-5; clone size: .; D gene: TRBD1; J gene: TRBJ1-3; CDR3 DNA: TGTGCCAGCATTGGGACAGAGAGTAGAAACACCATATATTTT; CDR3 protein: CASIGTESRNTIYF
V gene: TRBV5-4; clone size: .; D gene: .; J gene: TRBJ2-1; CDR3 DNA: TGTGCCAGCAGCCGAGATAGTAATGAGCAGTTCTTC; CDR3 protein: CASSRDSNEQFF
V gene: TRBV19; clone size: .; D gene: .; J gene: TRBJ1-1; CDR3 DNA: TGTGCCAGTACCCTTATGGGCTCTCAGGGGACTGAAGCTTTCTTT; CDR3 protein: CASTLMGSQGTEAFF
V gene: TRBV5-1; clone size: few; D gene: TRBD2; J gene: TRBJ2-5; CDR3 DNA: TGCGCCAGCAGCTTTAGCGGGGCGATTCAAGAGACCCAGTACTTC; CDR3 protein: CASSFSGAIQETQYF